The rows below give T cell receptor beta chains drawn from one sample of a study of shared clonotypes between healthy human individuals. Assay used: immunoSEQ multiplex PCR; TCRdb lists only in-frame clones, some missing. The table lists roughly 590,000 clones, 95% of them singletons. Sequenced: naive CD8+ T cells sorted from blood. Source of these receptors: a woman between 25 and 40 years old in good health. Both conserved end residues are part of each CDR3.

cdr3_aa v_call
CASIGGTGGNYEQYF TRBV19
CASSYPIREGRYEQYF TRBV6-5
CASSEAGLAELYEQYF TRBV6-1
CASSQESVSGSFGTQYF TRBV14
CASSPAGDTDTQYF TRBV18
CASSLSLMGRAVKDTQYF TRBV5-5
CASSQPNRVAGEQYF TRBV14
CASSLGQGGTETQYF TRBV5-6
CASSLASGGYEQYF TRBV5-1
CASSAGVSYNEQFF TRBV9
CASSFGGRDTGELFF TRBV7-9
CSVVGLTGELFF TRBV29-1
CASSQETSGWGEQYF TRBV4-1
CASSAGSGEGWRNTEAFF TRBV2
CVQGERGPTYEQYF TRBV2
CASSPDRVSVYNEQFF TRBV5-1
CASSGTAGGADTQYF TRBV5-1
CASSEVSAGWMSYEQYF TRBV2
CASSEGAGPYNEQFF TRBV10-2
CASSLGQGTSYEQYF TRBV5-1
CASMGSFNYEQYF TRBV7-9
CASSSTQGYEEKLFF TRBV13
CASSWADAYEQYF TRBV7-6
CASSQDSYGYTF TRBV9
CASSFLYEQYF TRBV5-5
CASSLDTESLYSNQPQHF TRBV7-9
CASSLDLGGSGAFF TRBV7-6
CASSRGVRAFF TRBV28
CASSLGGWSYNEQFF TRBV7-6
CASAGGEKLFF TRBV25-1
CASSLVPTDTQYF TRBV5-1
CASSLTGSGELFF TRBV7-6
CASTPARVMNTEAFF TRBV5-6
CASSETETGLNTEAFF TRBV2
CASSAVVGGNEQFF TRBV6-4
CASSLIAGTHEQYF TRBV27
CASSYSATSEQYF TRBV6-6
CASTPGPQGIAEAFF TRBV5-6
CASSLEGQGAHEQYF TRBV7-2
CASSQGADSLYAEQYF TRBV4-1
CASSYEGQGGVQSAQHF TRBV6-8
CASRTGIRDTQYF TRBV2